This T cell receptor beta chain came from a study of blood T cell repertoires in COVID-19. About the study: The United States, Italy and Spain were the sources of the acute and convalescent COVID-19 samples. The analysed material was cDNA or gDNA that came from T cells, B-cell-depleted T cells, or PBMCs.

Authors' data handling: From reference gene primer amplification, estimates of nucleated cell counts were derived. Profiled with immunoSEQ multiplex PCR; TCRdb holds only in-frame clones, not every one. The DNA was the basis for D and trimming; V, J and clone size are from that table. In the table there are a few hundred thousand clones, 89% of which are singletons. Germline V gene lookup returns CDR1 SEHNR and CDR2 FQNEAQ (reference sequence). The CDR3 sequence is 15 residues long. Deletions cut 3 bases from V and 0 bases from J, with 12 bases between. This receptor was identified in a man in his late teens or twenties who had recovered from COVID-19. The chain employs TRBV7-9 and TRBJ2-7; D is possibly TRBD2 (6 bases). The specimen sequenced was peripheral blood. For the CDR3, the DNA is TGTGCCAGCAGCTTCGGGACTCTCAGCTCCTACGAGCAGTACTTC. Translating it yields CASSFGTLSSYEQYF.